The clone carrying this T cell receptor beta chain has a count of ten or more. Its target is not known. This specimen belongs to a study of metastatic and nonmetastatic thyroid tumors. At the level of the study: The authors compared repertoires across blood and tumor or nodule tissue from malignant and benign thyroid patients. Regarding the study as a whole: Reportedly, malignant thyroid tumors had significantly higher TCR beta diversity than benign nodules, in blood and tumor.

TCRdb re-called the PCR reads via MiXCR. The table shows thousands of clones, with roughly 24% occurring only once. No patient had received any treatment before thyroid surgery. The V gene's germline CDR1 is SGHRS and CDR2 YFSETQ. This CDR3 is built from 13 residues. Deletions cut 4 bases from V and 2 bases from J, with 7 bases between. The sequence came from a female donor with papillary thyroid cancer or a benign thyroid nodule (not recorded which). Some clones in this sample may be carry-over from other donors' samples. The J gene is TRBJ2-1, the V gene TRBV5-1; unclear D gene. Sequencing used tumor tissue. CDR3 residues: CASSPDPYNEQFF. In nucleotides, the CDR3 is TGCGCCAGCAGCCCGGACCCCTACAATGAGCAGTTCTTC.